This TCR beta chain was sequenced for a study of beta chain features in type 1 diabetes. Whole-study results and caveats: TCRB CDR3s from Type 1 diabetes patients were moderately but significantly shorter in all four CD4+ subsets. Researchers could not determine here whether HLA type influences TCRB rearrangement.

On this clone: Its antigen is currently unknown.

One heparinised draw of blood, averaging approximately 110 mL, came from each donor. Germline V CDR1 and CDR2: MDHEN, SYDVKM. The CDR3 sequence is 14 residues long. Trimming left V 2 bases short and J 7 bases short, with 12 bases between. Reverse transcribing all isolated RNA meant expressed TCRB transcripts were sequenced. Mean read depth for naive, central memory and regulatory T cell samples was 3 million to 4.5 million reads. Generated by immunoSEQ multiplex PCR, the TCRdb table keeps only in-frame clones and is missing some. The data hold approximately 400,000 clones, with roughly 16% observed a single time.

The genes are TRBV28 and TRBJ1-5; D call uncertain. The TCR was taken from a woman under 30 in good health. Sequencing was performed on naive CD4+ T cells from blood. The DNA of the CDR3 is TGTGCCAGCAGTTTACGGGGAGGAGGGCAGCCCCAGCATTTT. Its translation is CASSLRGGGQPQHF.